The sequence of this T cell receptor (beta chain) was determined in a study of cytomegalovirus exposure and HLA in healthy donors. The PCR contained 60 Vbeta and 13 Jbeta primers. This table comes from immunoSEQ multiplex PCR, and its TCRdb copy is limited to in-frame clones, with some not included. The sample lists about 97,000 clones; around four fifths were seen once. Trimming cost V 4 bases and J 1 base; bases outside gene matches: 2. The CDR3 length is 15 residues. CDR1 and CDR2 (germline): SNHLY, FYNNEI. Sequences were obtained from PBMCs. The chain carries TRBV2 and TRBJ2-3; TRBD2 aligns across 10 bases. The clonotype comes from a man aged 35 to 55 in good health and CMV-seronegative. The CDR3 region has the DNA TGTGCCAGCAGTGTCGGACTAGCGGGCACAGATACGCAGTATTTT. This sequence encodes CASSVGLAGTDTQYF. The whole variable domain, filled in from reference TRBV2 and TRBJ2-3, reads EPEVTQTPSHQVTQMGQEVILRCVPISNHLYFYWYRQILGQKVEFLVSFYNNEISEKSEIFDDQFSVERPDGSNFTLKIRSTKLEDSAMYFCASSVGLAGTDTQYFGPGTRLTVL.